This T cell receptor (beta chain) was identified in a study of cytomegalovirus exposure and HLA in healthy donors. Broader study findings: It was reportedly the case that the classifier diagnosed cytomegalovirus status with high specificity and sensitivity. Across all donors, roughly uniform sequencing depth was an assumption of the presence/absence analyses. There were some V segments, including TRBV6-2 and TRBV6-3, excluded as indistinguishable. In a later analysis, TCR beta V- and J-gene trimming was associated with a missense DCLRE1C variant.

A word on this clone: Its matching antigen is unknown.

13 Jbeta primers and 60 Vbeta primers were used for the PCR. Generated by immunoSEQ multiplex PCR, the TCRdb table keeps only in-frame clones and is missing some. The data hold around 140,000 clones, with around three quarters observed a single time. CDR1 is SGHAT, CDR2 FQNNGV, per germline. The CDR3 consists of 14 residues. Losses at the gene ends were 5 bases for V and 5 bases for J; bases not matched to a gene: 7. The specimen was PBMCs. J is TRBJ2-5 and V is TRBV11-2, with 8 positions matching TRBD2. This sequence was found in a woman in her fifties or sixties in good health and CMV-seropositive. CDR3 sequence: CASSLASGSETQYF. The DNA for the CDR3 is TGTGCCAGCAGCCTCGCCAGCGGGAGTGAGACCCAGTACTTC.